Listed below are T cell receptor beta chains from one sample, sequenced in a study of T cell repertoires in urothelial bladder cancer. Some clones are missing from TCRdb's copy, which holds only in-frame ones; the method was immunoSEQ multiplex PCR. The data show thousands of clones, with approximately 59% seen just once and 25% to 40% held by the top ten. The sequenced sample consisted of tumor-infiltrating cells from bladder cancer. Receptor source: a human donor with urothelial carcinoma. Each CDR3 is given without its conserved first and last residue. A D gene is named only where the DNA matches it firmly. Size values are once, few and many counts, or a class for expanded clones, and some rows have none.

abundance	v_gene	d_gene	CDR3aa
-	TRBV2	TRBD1	ARGTGLYNSPLH
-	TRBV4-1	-	ASSQGGWLGQF
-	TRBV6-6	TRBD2	ASSPPGERGAHEQF
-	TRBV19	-	ASVRDWQGRNYGYT
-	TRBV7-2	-	ASSSDQGWVYNEQF
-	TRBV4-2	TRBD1	ASSQDLGGQGPEKLF
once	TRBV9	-	ASSVGQGYNEQF
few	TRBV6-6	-	ASSYEVGNTIY
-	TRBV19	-	ASSIGAHGGEQF
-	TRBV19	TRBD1	ASSIPRTGLNTEAF
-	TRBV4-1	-	ASSQVGSGVDEQY
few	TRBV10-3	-	AIAGEDKNFYGYT
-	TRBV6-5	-	ASSYSISGNTEAF
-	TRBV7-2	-	ASSLGGGSGYT
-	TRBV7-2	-	ASSLGGRRTSPLH
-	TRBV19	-	ASSIGHESQAF
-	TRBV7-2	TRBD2	ASSLAPSGGDSKY
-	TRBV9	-	ASSVAGGNYGYT
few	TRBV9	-	ASRPGEASGNTIY
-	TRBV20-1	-	SAGDWWL
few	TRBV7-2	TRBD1	ASSLWIGGDNQPQH
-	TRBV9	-	ASSFQGSGNTIY
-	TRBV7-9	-	ASSLGHGRDGYT
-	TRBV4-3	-	ASSPQHGVGEGYT
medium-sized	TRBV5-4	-	ASSSYSTGQETQY
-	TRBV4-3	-	ASSQEPRYEQY
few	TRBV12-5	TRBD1	ASGPGTGVTGELF
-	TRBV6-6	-	ASSYGGAISYEQY
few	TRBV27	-	ASSLSGTTNYGYT
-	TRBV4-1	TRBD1	ASSHPTGGSSPLH
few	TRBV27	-	ASSLSMGNIQY
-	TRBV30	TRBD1	AWSEQGAVLEQY